This T cell receptor (beta chain) was sequenced for a study of control samples from healthy donors and cancer patients. CDR3 size: 15 residues. Germline CDR1 is MDHEN and CDR2 is SYDVKM. V lost 7 bases and J 1 base, leaving 14 bases between the germline ends. Assay: immunoSEQ multiplex PCR; the TCRdb copy retains only in-frame clones and omits some. The sample shows 90,000 to 150,000 clones, around 87% of them seen only once. This sequence was found in a man younger than 45 in good health. Sequencing used blood. V usage is TRBV28 and J usage is TRBJ1-5; D not certain. The CDR3 region is CASTPPGSSNQPQHF. CDR3 DNA sequence: TGTGCCAGCACTCCTCCGGGATCGAGCAATCAGCCCCAGCATTTT.